This T cell receptor beta chain stems from a study of blood T cell repertoires in COVID-19. Overall study context: The origin of the acute and convalescent COVID-19 samples was the United States, Italy and Spain. PBMCs, B-cell-depleted T cells, or T cells were the source of the cDNA or gDNA that made up the material.

Libraries were prepared by immunoSEQ multiplex PCR; TCRdb keeps only in-frame clonotypes and omits some of them. The sample holds around 200,000 clones, 85% to 90% seen once. V gave up 8 bases and J gave up 0 bases, with 4 bases separating them. This CDR3 region has 11 residues. Germline assignment: CDR1 SNHLY and CDR2 FYNNEI. The J gene is TRBJ1-1, the V gene TRBV2; D gene unclear. Sample: peripheral blood. The source is a man in his sixties or seventies with active or convalescent COVID-19. The CDR3 DNA reads as TGTGCCAGCGCGATGAACACTGAAGCTTTCTTT. The encoded protein is CASAMNTEAFF.